This T cell receptor (beta chain) was profiled in a study of T-cell memory formation after mild COVID-19. Study information: Largely, TCR clusters stayed within a single donor. The study's findings and limits: Researchers found some responding clones in pre-infection memory, a sign that cross-reactive memory joined.

Germline V gives CDR1 SEHNR, CDR2 FQNEAQ (reference sequence). The CDR3 is 18 residues long. Deletions cut 5 bases from V and 2 bases from J, with 21 bases between. TCRdb re-derived calls from the 5' RACE reads in MiXCR, one entry per CDR3 protein. The repertoire holds roughly 480,000 distinct CDR3 sequences, 20% to 25% seen once, with about 12% in the top ten. This clonotype was counted a few times. What it binds is unknown. The chain recombines TRBV7-9 with TRBJ2-2; D perhaps matches TRBD1 (6 bases). Material: PBMCs or a T cell subset sorted from them (not recorded which). The TCR was taken from an adult woman who had mild COVID-19 (a few samples of this study predate the infection). Cell type and time point are not known. The CDR3 reads CASSGPRTASFNTGELFF. In DNA form, the CDR3 reads TGTGCCAGCAGCGGACCGCGGACAGCCAGTTTTAACACCGGGGAGCTGTTTTTT.